The 25 T cell receptor beta chains presented below share a single source sample, sequenced in a study of memory CD4+ T cells and cytomegalovirus serostatus. Single viable CD3+CD4+CD8-CD45RO+ cells were sorted as the memory CD4+ T cells. The assay was immunoSEQ multiplex PCR, and TCRdb's table has in-frame clones only and misses some. Altogether 40,000 to 55,000 clones are present, about 70% being singletons, with the ten largest covering more than 0.95%. The sample taken for sequencing was memory CD4+ T cells from blood. These receptors came from an adult in good health and CMV-seropositive.

This clone turned up a few times. The gene calls are TRBV19 and TRBJ1-2, with TRBD1 as a possible D gene (5 bases). This CDR3 is 13 amino acids long. With 6 bases removed from V and 6 bases from J, the gap between germline ends came to 14 bases. Germline-derived CDR1 and CDR2 are LNHDA and SQIVND (reference sequence). The CDR3 sequence: CASSGDRYDGYTF. The CDR3 DNA follows: TGTGCCAGTAGCGGCGACAGATACGATGGCTACACCTTC.

This clone was counted only a few times. J is TRBJ1-4 and V is TRBV5-1; 11 positions match TRBD1. Germline lookup yields CDR1 SGHRS and CDR2 YFSETQ. The CDR3 runs 16 residues. J gave up 3 bases and V 4 bases, and 5 bases lay outside the gene matches. CDR3 sequence (DNA): TGCGCCAGCAGCACGGGACAGGGGGAGCCTAATGAAAAACTGTTTTTT. It is translated as CASSTGQGEPNEKLFF.

In nucleotides, the CDR3 is TGCGCCAGCAGCACGGGACAGGGCTCAAATACGCAGTATTTT. Encoded protein: CASSTGQGSNTQYF. The V call is TRBV5-1, the J call TRBJ2-3, with 9 bases identical to TRBD1. V lost 4 bases, J lost 7 bases, and 7 bases stayed unmatched. CDR1 and CDR2 from the germline V gene are SGHRS and YFSETQ. This CDR3 region has 14 residues.

V is TRBV7-6 and J is TRBJ2-7; D is perhaps TRBD2 (5 bases). This CDR3 comprises 16 residues. Germline loops: CDR1 SGHVS, CDR2 FNYEAQ. The ends were cut back, 2 bases at V and 0 bases at J, with 14 bases in the middle. CDR3 in amino acids: CASSLRFTGISYEQYF. The CDR3 nucleotides are TGTGCCAGCAGCTTAAGGTTTACGGGGATCTCCTACGAGCAGTACTTC. The complete variable domain, with remaining parts taken from reference TRBV7-6 and TRBJ2-7, reads GAGVSQSPRYKVTKRGQDVALRCDPISGHVSLYWYRQALGQGPEFLTYFNYEAQQDKSGLPNDRFSAERPEGSISTLTIQRTEQRDSAMYRCASSLRFTGISYEQYFGPGTRLTVT.

The chain has TRBV29-1 and TRBJ2-2; 10 nucleotides match TRBD1. The V gene's germline CDR1 is SQVTM and CDR2 ANQGSEA. With 7 bases clipped from V and 8 bases from J, the junction kept 7 bases outside the gene matches. The CDR3 sequence is 13 residues long. The CDR3 loop is CSGRQGARGELFF. The CDR3, as DNA: TGCAGCGGTAGACAGGGGGCGCGTGGGGAGCTGTTTTTT.

The chain couples TRBV7-6 to TRBJ1-1, with a weak D call TRBD1 (5 bases). The CDR3 totals 13 residues. V was clipped by 5 bases and J by 1 base, with 8 bases between them. Germline CDR1 is SGHVS and CDR2 is FNYEAQ. The DNA for the CDR3 is TGTGCCAGCAGCCACGGGGCGAACACTGAAGCTTTCTTT. It translates to CASSHGANTEAFF.

This chain joins TRBV7-2 and TRBJ2-3; 8 bases align to TRBD2. The ends lost 1 base at V and 2 bases at J; junction bases unmatched: 2. Germline assignment: CDR1 SGHTA and CDR2 FQGNSA. This CDR3 contains 15 residues. The chain's CDR3 is CASSLGGLDTDTQYF. The CDR3 DNA reads as TGTGCCAGCAGCTTAGGGGGACTAGACACAGATACGCAGTATTTT.

The CDR3 loop reads CASSFPSGGVETQYF. The CDR3 nucleotides are TGCGCCAGCAGCTTCCCTAGCGGGGGGGTGGAGACCCAGTACTTC. The V call is TRBV5-1, the J call TRBJ2-5, with TRBD2 identical over 12 bases. The CDR3 is 15 amino acids. V shed 2 bases, J shed 5 bases, and the junction held 4 bases outside the gene matches. Germline V lookup: CDR1 SGHRS, CDR2 YFSETQ.

The genes are TRBV6-5 and TRBJ1-6; 7 nucleotides agree with TRBD1. In germline, CDR1 is MNHEY, CDR2 SVGAGI. V lost 6 bases and J lost 7; bases outside the gene matches: 6. The length of the CDR3 is 14 residues. CDR3 nucleotide sequence: TGTGCCAGCAGCTCGGACAGGAACAATTCACCCCTCCACTTT. Protein product: CASSSDRNNSPLHF.

The genes are TRBV5-1 and TRBJ1-2; a possible D gene is TRBD1 (5 bases). The CDR3 spans 13 residues. The V end lost 4 bases, the J end lost 2 bases, and 9 bases lay between the germline ends. CDR1 and CDR2 from the germline V gene are SGHRS and YFSETQ. Written as DNA, the CDR3 is TGCGCCAGCAGCCCGGGACGGAACTATGGCTACACCTTC. Protein sequence: CASSPGRNYGYTF.

The rearrangement uses TRBV11-3 and TRBJ2-5; no reliable D call. The CDR3 loop spans 13 amino acids. Trimming shortened V by 3 bases and J by 4 bases, and 9 bases separated the two germline ends. Germline V gene lookup returns CDR1 SGHNT and CDR2 YENEEA. The CDR3 here is CASSFGPSETQYF. The CDR3 region has the DNA TGTGCCAGCAGCTTTGGCCCCTCAGAGACCCAGTACTTC. The complete variable domain, with remaining parts taken from reference TRBV11-3 and TRBJ2-5, reads EAGVVQSPRYKIIEKKQPVAFWCNPISGHNTLYWYLQNLGQGPELLIRYENEEAVDDSQLPKDRFSAERLKGVDSTLKIQPAELGDSAVYLCASSFGPSETQYFGPGTRLLVL.

This chain uses TRBV2 with TRBJ2-5, with TRBD2 matching over 7 bases. Germline CDR1 SNHLY, CDR2 FYNNEI. This CDR3 comprises 13 residues. V was pared by 10 bases and J by 1 base, with 6 bases of the junction left unmatched. In DNA, the CDR3 is TGTGCCACCCGGGGAGGGGCCCAAGAGACCCAGTACTTC. Translation: CATRGGAQETQYF.

This clone was observed a few times. The chain combines TRBV6-6 with TRBJ1-3; D call uncertain. Trimming shortened V by 5 bases and J by 5 bases, and 7 bases separated the two germline ends. Germline lookup yields CDR1 MNHNY and CDR2 SVGAGI (reference sequence). The CDR3 totals 12 residues. CDR3 residues: CASSPGRNTIYF. The CDR3 region has the DNA TGTGCCAGCAGTCCCGGGAGAAACACCATATATTTT.

This clone was found a few times. The chain carries TRBV19 and TRBJ1-1; D gene uncertain. The CDR3 sequence is 14 residues long. Trimming took 7 bases from V and 5 from J, leaving 17 bases between them. Per germline, CDR1 LNHDA and CDR2 SQIVND (reference sequence). CDR3 nucleotide sequence: TGTGCCAGTATTCATGAGAAGAACGGGACTGAAGCTTTCTTT. Translation gives CASIHEKNGTEAFF.

The rearrangement uses TRBV6-5 and TRBJ1-6; 8 bases align to TRBD1. The V gene end was trimmed by 5 bases and the J gene end by 7 bases; junction bases not matched to a gene: 7. The CDR3 extends over 15 amino acids. The V gene's germline CDR1 is MNHEY and CDR2 SVGAGI. The CDR3 DNA sequence: TGTGCCAGCAGTCCAAACAGGGGGATGAATTCACCCCTCCACTTT. The encoded protein is CASSPNRGMNSPLHF.

V and J are TRBV7-9 and TRBJ2-7; 8 nucleotides match TRBD2. Per the germline V gene, CDR1 is SEHNR and CDR2 is FQNEAQ (reference sequence). The CDR3 extends over 17 amino acids. After removal of 1 base from V and 2 bases from J, the junction contained 10 bases not matched to a gene. The CDR3 DNA reads as TGTGCCAGCAGCTTAGGGGCGGGGGGACCCACAACCTACGAGCAGTACTTC. Protein: CASSLGAGGPTTYEQYF. Variable domain in full (rest from reference TRBV7-9 and TRBJ2-7): DTGVSQNPRHKITKRGQNVTFRCDPISEHNRLYWYRQTLGQGPEFLTYFQNEAQLEKSRLLSDRFSAERPKGSFSTLEIQRTEQGDSAMYLCASSLGAGGPTTYEQYFGPGTRLTVT.

The CDR3 DNA reads TGTGCCAGCAGTGAAGGAGAGACCAAGCCCCAGCATTTT. Its protein is CASSEGETKPQHF. J is TRBJ1-5 and V is TRBV2; D remains ambiguous. Germline lookup yields CDR1 SNHLY and CDR2 FYNNEI. Trimming cost V 1 base and J 8 bases, with 9 bases left between them. The CDR3 sequence is 13 residues long.

This chain uses TRBV29-1 with TRBJ1-2; D possibly corresponds to TRBD1 (6 bases). With 2 bases removed from V and 7 bases from J, the gap between germline ends came to 17 bases. The germline CDR1 and CDR2 sequences are SQVTM and ANQGSEA. The CDR3 extends over 14 amino acids. The CDR3 here is CSVEPRQEMSGYTF. CDR3 DNA: TGCAGCGTTGAACCCCGACAGGAGATGAGTGGCTACACCTTC.

The chain links TRBV11-3 to TRBJ2-5; D not resolved. The V gene lost 1 base and the J gene lost 2 bases, with 5 bases spanning the gap. The germline V gene has CDR1 SGHNT and CDR2 YENEEA. This CDR3 is built from 13 residues. The CDR3: CASSLGPQETQYF. In nucleotides, the CDR3 is TGTGCCAGCAGCTTAGGTCCACAAGAGACCCAGTACTTC.

The rearrangement joins TRBV2 to TRBJ1-6, with D possibly TRBD1 on 5 matching bases. This CDR3 is built from 16 residues. V lost 5 bases and J lost 10, with 21 bases in between. Germline V lookup: CDR1 SNHLY, CDR2 FYNNEI. Here the CDR3 reads CASSLERRGSGSPLHF. The CDR3 region has the DNA TGTGCCAGCAGTCTAGAACGCCGGGGGTCAGGGTCACCCCTCCACTTT.

The chain has TRBV7-9 and TRBJ2-7; 7 nucleotides agree with TRBD1. V lost 6 bases to trimming and J lost 2 bases; unmatched junction nucleotides: 13. Germline V gene sequence: CDR1 SEHNR, CDR2 FQNEAQ (reference sequence). The CDR3 has 16 residues. The CDR3 nucleotides are TGTGCCAGCAGTGCGTCGTTTAGGGACAGCCCCTACGAGCAGTACTTC. Protein: CASSASFRDSPYEQYF.

The CDR3 sequence is CASSEIRNSPLHF. CDR3 nucleotides: TGTGCCAGCAGTGAAATTAGGAATTCACCCCTCCACTTT. This chain connects TRBV6-1 to TRBJ1-6; no reliable D call. The CDR3 extends over 13 amino acids. Trimming took off 2 bases at V and 7 bases at J, with 6 bases between the two ends. Germline-derived CDR1 and CDR2 are MNHNS and SASEGT.

V usage is TRBV7-2 and J usage is TRBJ2-5; D gene ambiguous. Germline V CDR1 and CDR2: SGHTA, FQGNSA. Trimming pared 1 base from V and 2 bases from J, leaving 11 bases between. The CDR3 consists of 15 residues. CDR3 loop: CASSLGQTFQETQYF. DNA of the CDR3: TGTGCCAGCAGCTTAGGGCAGACTTTTCAAGAGACCCAGTACTTC.

The genes are TRBV7-9 and TRBJ1-1; no firm D call. Germline CDR1 is SEHNR and CDR2 is FQNEAQ (reference sequence). V lost 6 bases and J lost 2, with 16 bases in between. This CDR3 is 15 amino acids long. The CDR3 DNA sequence: TGTGCCAGCAGGGGGAAGGTGAGGCTAAACACTGAAGCTTTCTTT. Amino acid sequence: CASRGKVRLNTEAFF. The variable domain in full, completed from reference TRBV7-9 and TRBJ1-1, reads DTGVSQNPRHKITKRGQNVTFRCDPISEHNRLYWYRQTLGQGPEFLTYFQNEAQLEKSRLLSDRFSAERPKGSFSTLEIQRTEQGDSAMYLCASRGKVRLNTEAFFGQGTRLTVV.

The chain employs TRBV2 and TRBJ2-7, with D unclear. The V and J ends lost 7 bases and 6 bases respectively, with 7 bases between them. Germline CDR1 and CDR2: SNHLY and FYNNEI. The CDR3 extends over 10 amino acids. CDR3 residues: CASNLGEQYF. DNA for the CDR3: TGTGCCAGCAATTTGGGCGAGCAGTACTTC. Combining the CDR3 with reference TRBV2 and TRBJ2-7 gives the whole variable domain EPEVTQTPSHQVTQMGQEVILRCVPISNHLYFYWYRQILGQKVEFLVSFYNNEISEKSEIFDDQFSVERPDGSNFTLKIRSTKLEDSAMYFCASNLGEQYFGPGTRLTVT.